These 19 T cell receptor beta chains originate from one sample sequenced in a study of regulatory T cells in long-lasting Graves disease. CDR3-region Arm-PCR and iRepertoire HTBI primers produced the TCR beta libraries. MiXCR, applied by TCRdb to the multiplex PCR reads, yields one record per CDR3 protein. There are under 500,000 distinct CDR3 sequences in the sample; about 20% occur only once, and roughly 20% lies in the top ten. Sample time point: persistent/refractory GD, antithyroid drugs over 5 years with positive TRAb. Preparation of the TCR library used RNA extracted from PBMCs. This sample comprised peripheral blood mononuclear cells (PBMCs), obtained when the disease was refractory, from a patient treated with antithyroid drugs. The source of these receptors is a female donor with Graves disease.

Many counts were recorded for this clonotype. V and J are TRBV20-1 and TRBJ2-5; 7 bases map to TRBD2. CDR1 is DFQATT, CDR2 SNEGSKA, per germline (reference sequence). This CDR3 contains 13 residues. After removal of 6 bases from V and 5 bases from J, the junction contained 9 bases not matched to a gene. The CDR3 sequence is CSAPGAGVETQYF. DNA of the CDR3: TGCAGTGCCCCTGGGGCGGGGGTGGAGACCCAGTACTTC.

This clonotype was seen only a few times. V is TRBV14 and J is TRBJ2-7; 7 bases map to TRBD2. The V gene's germline CDR1 is SGHDN and CDR2 FVKESK. The junction had 7 bases not matched to a gene; V was cut back by 5 bases and J by 6 bases. The CDR3 covers 13 residues. Written as DNA, the CDR3 is TGTGCCAGCAGCTTTTCCCCGGGGGGCGAGCAGTACTTC. It translates to CASSFSPGGEQYF. Filled out from reference TRBV14 and TRBJ2-7, the complete variable domain reads EAGVTQFPSHSVIEKGQTVTLRCDPISGHDNLYWYRRVMGKEIKFLLHFVKESKQDESGMPNNRFLAERTGGTYSTLKVQPAELEDSGVYFCASSFSPGGEQYFGPGTRLTVT.

The V gene is TRBV2, the J gene TRBJ1-3; no clear D. Germline loops: CDR1 SNHLY, CDR2 FYNNEI. CDR3 length equals 12 residues. V lost 2 bases and J 4 bases, leaving 3 bases between the germline ends. The CDR3 DNA follows: TGTGCCAGCAGTGAATCCGGAAACACCATATATTTT. This gives the protein CASSESGNTIYF. Filled out from reference TRBV2 and TRBJ1-3, the complete variable domain reads EPEVTQTPSHQVTQMGQEVILRCVPISNHLYFYWYRQILGQKVEFLVSFYNNEISEKSEIFDDQFSVERPDGSNFTLKIRSTKLEDSAMYFCASSESGNTIYFGEGSWLTVV.

In its sample, this clonotype was seen a few times. This chain joins TRBV7-2 and TRBJ2-7; D may correspond to TRBD1 or TRBD2 (5 bases each). The germline V and J ends were trimmed by 1 base and 1 base, with 11 bases remaining between them. The CDR3 spans 15 residues. Germline V CDR1 and CDR2: SGHTA, FQGNSA. CDR3 amino acids: CASSLVGDQSYEQYF. Written as DNA, the CDR3 is TGTGCCAGCAGCTTAGTGGGGGATCAATCCTACGAGCAGTACTTC.

The rearrangement uses TRBV5-1 and TRBJ2-7; the match to TRBD2 covers 13 bases. Germline V gene lookup returns CDR1 SGHRS and CDR2 YFSETQ. The V gene end was trimmed by 5 bases and the J gene end by 4 bases; junction bases not matched to a gene: 9. This CDR3 is 16 amino acids long. Written as DNA, the CDR3 is TGCGCCAGCAGAAGAAAACTAGCGGGAGGGCCGTACGAGCAGTACTTC. Residues: CASRRKLAGGPYEQYF. Together with reference TRBV5-1 and TRBJ2-7, the CDR3 gives the full variable domain: KAGVTQTPRYLIKTRGQQVTLSCSPISGHRSVSWYQQTPGQGLQFLFEYFSETQRNKGNFPGRFSGRQFSNSRSEMNVSTLELGDSALYLCASRRKLAGGPYEQYFGPGTRLTVT.

In its sample, this clonotype was seen a few times. The chain carries TRBV11-2 and TRBJ2-3; 7 bases map to TRBD2. This CDR3 spans 15 amino acids. Germline V CDR1 and CDR2: SGHAT, FQNNGV. The V gene end was trimmed by 5 bases and the J gene end by 0 bases; junction bases not matched to a gene: 5. This chain's CDR3 is CASSEAGRSTDTQYF. The CDR3 DNA follows: TGTGCCAGCAGCGAAGCGGGAAGGAGCACAGATACGCAGTATTTT.

This chain joins TRBV14 and TRBJ1-5; possibly TRBD1 for D (6 bases). Trimming took 4 bases from V and 0 from J, leaving 19 bases between them. In germline, CDR1 is SGHDN, CDR2 FVKESK. CDR3 size: 18 residues. The CDR3 sequence: CASSLPGQGRHSNQPQHF. The CDR3 bases are TGTGCCAGCAGCCTACCGGGACAAGGGCGCCATAGCAATCAGCCCCAGCATTTT.

The chain joins TRBV19 to TRBJ1-4, with D possibly TRBD1 on 6 matching bases. V lost 8 bases and J 7 bases, leaving 14 bases between the germline ends. The CDR3 runs 13 residues. The V gene's germline CDR1 is LNHDA and CDR2 SQIVND (reference sequence). In DNA form, the CDR3 reads TGTGCCAGTGAGGCAGGGGCTAGTGAAAAACTGTTTTTT. Its translation: CASEAGASEKLFF.

This clonotype was seen at least ten times. The V call is TRBV28, the J call TRBJ2-7; 7 positions agree with TRBD1. The CDR3 is 19 amino acids. Unmatched junction bases numbered 22, after V lost 5 bases and J lost 3 bases. Per the germline V gene, CDR1 is MDHEN and CDR2 is SYDVKM. Here the CDR3 DNA reads TGTGCCAGCAGTCCGGGGTCCGGGACAGTAAGATCAGACCACTACGAGCAGTACTTC. Its translation: CASSPGSGTVRSDHYEQYF.

This clonotype was observed a few times. The chain employs TRBV20-1 and TRBJ2-2, with D perhaps given as TRBD1 or TRBD2 (5 bases each). Germline lookup yields CDR1 DFQATT and CDR2 SNEGSKA (reference sequence). CDR3 length: 14 amino acids. Between the trimmed V and J ends, which lost 5 bases and 0 bases, there was a span of 10 bases. CDR3 sequence (DNA): TGCAGTGCTGAGGGACCAACGAACACCGGGGAGCTGTTTTTT. It encodes CSAEGPTNTGELFF.

V gene TRBV19 combines with J gene TRBJ2-5; a weak D match, TRBD1 (5 bases). V was pared by 3 bases and J by 1 base, with 12 bases between. This CDR3 comprises 15 residues. Germline CDR1 and CDR2: LNHDA and SQIVND (reference sequence). For the CDR3, the DNA is TGTGCCAGTAGTATGGGGCATGGGGTCCAAGAGACCCAGTACTTC. Translating gives CASSMGHGVQETQYF.

This clonotype was seen ten or more times. The genes are TRBV28 and TRBJ2-7, with TRBD1 matching over 10 bases. This CDR3 region has 19 residues. In germline, CDR1 is MDHEN, CDR2 SYDVKM. Unmatched junction bases numbered 19, after V lost 5 bases and J lost 3 bases. CDR3 nucleotide sequence: TGTGCCAGCAGTCTAGGGGCGGGACAGGGGACAAAGCCTAGCTACGAGCAGTACTTC. Protein: CASSLGAGQGTKPSYEQYF. The variable domain in full, with the rest retrieved from reference TRBV28 and TRBJ2-7, is DVKVTQSSRYLVKRTGEKVFLECVQDMDHENMFWYRQDPGLGLRLIYFSYDVKMKEKGDIPEGYSVSREKKERFSLILESASTNQTSMYLCASSLGAGQGTKPSYEQYFGPGTRLTVT.

This clonotype showed up many times. The chain employs TRBV7-8 and TRBJ2-7, with 8 bases fitting TRBD1. The CDR3 extends over 14 amino acids. The V and J ends lost 4 bases and 4 bases, in that order; junction bases with no gene match: 6. From germline, CDR1 is SGHVS and CDR2 FQNEAQ. The DNA of the CDR3 is TGTGCCAGCAGCTCGGGACAGGCGAGGTACGAGCAGTACTTC. Protein product: CASSSGQARYEQYF. The whole variable domain, filled in from reference TRBV7-8 and TRBJ2-7, reads GAGVSQSPRYKVAKRGQDVALRCDPISGHVSLFWYQQALGQGPEFLTYFQNEAQLDKSGLPSDRFFAERPEGSVSTLKIQRTQQEDSAVYLCASSSGQARYEQYFGPGTRLTVT.

This clonotype has just a few counts. The chain is built from TRBV7-9 and TRBJ1-5, with 11 bases identical to TRBD1. Germline CDR1 is SEHNR and CDR2 is FQNEAQ (reference sequence). The CDR3 runs 16 residues. With 4 bases clipped from V and 6 bases from J, the junction kept 8 bases outside the gene matches. The CDR3, as DNA: TGTGCCAGCAGCTCCTGGACAGGGGGCAAGGGTCAGCCCCAGCATTTT. Protein sequence: CASSSWTGGKGQPQHF.

Ten or more counts support this clonotype. The J gene is TRBJ1-2, the V gene TRBV28; TRBD1 might be the D (5 bases). Germline V gene data show CDR1 as MDHEN and CDR2 as SYDVKM. V dropped 5 bases and J dropped 6 bases, with 19 bases sitting between them. This CDR3 spans 15 amino acids. The chain's CDR3 is CASSLVSEGADGYTF. DNA for the CDR3: TGTGCCAGCAGTCTTGTATCGGAAGGGGCGGATGGCTACACCTTC.

At least ten counts were recorded for this clonotype. The genes are TRBV12-3 or TRBV12-4 and TRBJ2-7, with a possible D match to TRBD2 (7 bases). Trimming removed 5 bases at V and 5 bases at J, with 16 bases between. The CDR3 totals 14 residues. The CDR3 region is CASSPEGGEHEQYF. The CDR3 bases are TGTGCCAGCAGTCCCGAGGGGGGGGAACACGAGCAGTACTTC.

This clonotype appeared many times. The J gene is TRBJ1-6, the V gene TRBV28; D is unresolved. V shed 7 bases and J shed 13 bases, with 14 bases lying between them. The CDR3 is 12 amino acids. Germline values: CDR1 MDHEN, CDR2 SYDVKM. The CDR3 DNA reads as TGTGCCAGCACCCAAGGTGTACTGCCCCTCCACTTT. This translates into CASTQGVLPLHF. Combining the CDR3 with reference TRBV28 and TRBJ1-6 gives the whole variable domain DVKVTQSSRYLVKRTGEKVFLECVQDMDHENMFWYRQDPGLGLRLIYFSYDVKMKEKGDIPEGYSVSREKKERFSLILESASTNQTSMYLCASTQGVLPLHFGNGTRLTVT.

On this clonotype itself: A much larger clone lies a single base off, so this may be a read error. The chain recombines TRBV28 with TRBJ2-2; the D gene is possibly TRBD1 (5 bases). Germline CDR1 and CDR2: MDHEN and SYDVKM. The CDR3 loop spans 13 amino acids. V was trimmed by 6 bases and J by 4 bases, leaving 9 bases between them. The CDR3 DNA is TGTGCCAGCAGACAGGAGAGCACCGGGGAGCTGTTTTTT. Amino acid sequence: CASRQESTGELFF.

This chain links TRBV10-3 with TRBJ2-7; D is possibly TRBD1 (5 bases). The germline gives CDR1 ENHRY, CDR2 SYGVKD. Trimming cost V 0 bases and J 4 bases, with 10 bases left between them. The CDR3 covers 14 residues. CDR3 in amino acids: CAISESNRFYEQYF. The CDR3 DNA reads TGTGCCATCAGTGAGTCGAACAGGTTTTACGAGCAGTACTTC.